This TCR beta chain was sequenced for a study of blood T cell repertoires in COVID-19. This clone appeared once. TCRdb's table, derived via immunoSEQ multiplex PCR, lists solely in-frame clones and lacks some. The table lists over 150,000 clones, roughly 88% of them singletons. The TCR originated in a man in his late teens or twenties with COVID-19, enrolled during active disease. The sequenced material came from peripheral blood.

For the CDR3, the DNA is TGTGCCAGCAGCATGACTAGCATGCGGACCCAGTACTTC. This gives the protein CASSMTSMRTQYF. This chain joins TRBV7-9 and TRBJ2-5, with 7 bases that match TRBD2. This CDR3 is 13 amino acids long. Germline loops: CDR1 SEHNR, CDR2 FQNEAQ (reference sequence). The trim removed 5 bases at V and 7 bases at J, leaving 7 bases unmatched.